This TCR beta chain was identified during a study of cytomegalovirus exposure and HLA in healthy donors. Study-level findings and limits: CMV serostatus was the only immune exposure information that was available. HLA alleles were associated with 17,000 or so TCR beta sequences in a later analysis at 0.05 false discovery rate. The study dropped some indistinguishable V segments, TRBV6-2 and TRBV6-3 among them.

In the PCR, 60 Vbeta and 13 Jbeta primers were used. Sequencing used immunoSEQ multiplex PCR; TCRdb keeps in-frame clones, though not all of them. The sample holds some 150,000 clones; 65% to 80% are singletons and the top ten take 2% to 2.5%. Germline V gene lookup returns CDR1 SGHRS and CDR2 YFSETQ. The V end lost 2 bases, the J end lost 0 bases, and 12 bases lay between the germline ends. CDR3 length: 16 residues. As to this clone: Its matching antigen is unknown.

The specimen sequenced was PBMCs. The rearrangement links TRBV5-1 to TRBJ1-3; D is perhaps TRBD1 (5 bases). The sequence derives from a middle-aged man in good health and CMV-seronegative. This chain's CDR3 is CASSLLQGNSGNTIYF. CDR3 coding DNA: TGCGCCAGCAGCTTACTTCAGGGAAACTCTGGAAACACCATATATTTT.